These 28 T cell receptor beta chains originate from one sample sequenced in a study of cytomegalovirus exposure and HLA in healthy donors (dated by TCRdb to about 2017). The library relied on the immunoSEQ multiplex PCR assay. For the multiplex PCR, a mixture combining 60 forward primers for TCR Vbeta segments and 13 reverse primers for TCR Jbeta segments was used. Entries here come from immuneACCESS through TCRdb and include only in-frame sequences with V and J called. Some clones fail to appear in such tables; in the studies checked, an unresolved V gene covers under half of the shortfall, and the cause of the remainder is unknown. This sample's table lists 100,000 to 150,000 clones. The ten most abundant clones make up 2% to 2.5% of the sample. The sequenced material came from PBMCs. Source of these receptors: a man aged 35-49 years in good health and CMV-seronegative.

The V and J genes are TRBV6-5 and TRBJ1-2, with D perhaps matching TRBD1 (5 bases). V lost 6 bases, J lost 2 bases, and 10 bases lay in between. This CDR3 has 13 residues. The germline V gene has CDR1 MNHEY and CDR2 SVGAGI. The CDR3 loop reads CASRSPGNYGYTF. In nucleotides, the CDR3 is TGTGCCAGCAGGTCCCCAGGGAACTATGGCTACACCTTC.

The chain has TRBV28 and TRBJ2-3; TRBD2 matches at 16 bases. CDR3 length equals 17 residues. Germline lookup yields CDR1 MDHEN and CDR2 SYDVKM. J lost 5 bases, V lost 5 bases, and 7 bases had no gene match. CDR3 in DNA: TGTGCCAGCAGTCGGGGGACTAGCGGGAGGGCCAAAGATACGCAGTATTTT. Encoded protein: CASSRGTSGRAKDTQYF.

The chain recombines TRBV28 with TRBJ1-1, with 8 bases aligning to TRBD1. Germline V gene sequence: CDR1 MDHEN, CDR2 SYDVKM. CDR3 size: 15 residues. The V segment lost 7 bases and the J segment 0 bases; nucleotides outside the gene matches: 7. The CDR3 region has the DNA TGTGCCAGCATGGAACAGGGGGATATGAACACTGAAGCTTTCTTT. This translates into CASMEQGDMNTEAFF. The full variable domain, its missing parts supplied by reference TRBV28 and TRBJ1-1, is DVKVTQSSRYLVKRTGEKVFLECVQDMDHENMFWYRQDPGLGLRLIYFSYDVKMKEKGDIPEGYSVSREKKERFSLILESASTNQTSMYLCASMEQGDMNTEAFFGQGTRLTVV.

The chain links TRBV10-2 to TRBJ2-5; 11 nucleotides agree with TRBD2. V dropped 6 bases and J dropped 3; count of bases not matched to a gene: 6. CDR1 is WSHSY, CDR2 SAAADI, per germline. This CDR3 comprises 15 residues. CDR3 in DNA: TGCGCCAGCAGCGCTAGCGGGAGGCAGGAAGAGACCCAGTACTTC. Translated, it gives CASSASGRQEETQYF.

DNA for the CDR3: TGTGCCAGCAGCGTACAGGGGGCTTCAAGCACAGATACGCAGTATTTT. Translating gives CASSVQGASSTDTQYF. V gene TRBV7-3 combines with J gene TRBJ2-3; 9 bases match TRBD1. This CDR3 spans 16 amino acids. CDR1 and CDR2 (germline): SGHTA, FQGTGA. The J segment lost 0 bases and the V segment lost 5 bases, leaving 6 bases of the junction unmatched. Combining the CDR3 with reference TRBV7-3 and TRBJ2-3 gives the whole variable domain GAGVSQTPSNKVTEKGKYVELRCDPISGHTALYWYRQSLGQGPEFLIYFQGTGAADDSGLPNDRFFAVRPEGSVSTLKIQRTERGDSAVYLCASSVQGASSTDTQYFGPGTRLTVL.

V is TRBV4-1 and J is TRBJ2-6, with 11 bases identical to TRBD2. Germline V gives CDR1 MGHRA, CDR2 YSYEKL. J gave up 3 bases and V 7 bases, and 14 bases lay outside the gene matches. The CDR3 consists of 19 residues. This chain's CDR3 is CASTWRETSGTGGANVLTF. CDR3 DNA sequence: TGCGCCAGCACGTGGCGCGAGACTAGCGGGACTGGTGGGGCCAACGTCCTGACTTTC.

The chain links TRBV2 to TRBJ1-2; 8 nucleotides line up with TRBD1. CDR1 is SNHLY and CDR2 is FYNNEI in the germline V gene. The CDR3 totals 13 residues. Trimming removed 4 bases from V and 5 bases from J; junction bases left unmatched: 3. CDR3 region: CASSGQGPYGYTF. The CDR3 DNA is TGTGCCAGCAGTGGACAGGGGCCATATGGCTACACCTTC.

The V gene is TRBV7-2, the J gene TRBJ1-1; D unresolved. The CDR3 extends over 13 amino acids. Trimming pared 5 bases from V and 2 bases from J, leaving 9 bases between. Per the germline V gene, CDR1 is SGHTA and CDR2 is FQGNSA. CDR3 region: CASSLGYNTEAFF. The CDR3 bases are TGTGCCAGCAGCCTCGGGTATAACACTGAAGCTTTCTTT.

This sequence joins TRBV7-9 and TRBJ1-4, with D perhaps TRBD1 (5 bases). The CDR3 sequence is 18 residues long. The ends were cut back, 5 bases at V and 0 bases at J, with 19 bases in the middle. The germline gives CDR1 SEHNR, CDR2 FQNEAQ (reference sequence). The CDR3 DNA follows: TGTGCCAGCAGCGCCCGTGACAGATTAGTTGCAACTAATGAAAAACTGTTTTTT. Its translation: CASSARDRLVATNEKLFF.

The chain uses TRBV9 and TRBJ2-1; D possibly corresponds to TRBD2 (7 bases). Per the germline V gene, CDR1 is SGDLS and CDR2 is YYNGEE. V lost 2 bases to trimming and J lost 9 bases, with 12 bases between them. This CDR3 comprises 13 residues. CDR3 coding DNA: TGTGCCAGCAGCGTTGCGGGGGCACCTGAGCAGTTCTTC. Translated: CASSVAGAPEQFF.

The chain joins TRBV5-4 to TRBJ1-1; no firm D call. Deletions cut 0 bases from V and 4 bases from J, with 16 bases between. CDR3 size: 16 residues. Germline CDR1 reads SGHNT; CDR2 reads YYREEE (reference sequence). CDR3 region: CASSLGRVTGSTEAFF. Written as DNA, the CDR3 is TGTGCCAGCAGCTTGGGTCGGGTGACCGGGTCCACTGAAGCTTTCTTT.

The chain combines TRBV7-3 with TRBJ2-5; D call uncertain. This CDR3 comprises 13 residues. V was shortened by 6 bases and J by 11 bases, with 19 bases between the two germline ends. CDR1 and CDR2 from the germline V gene are SGHTA and FQGTGA. The CDR3 DNA reads as TGTGCCAGCAGTTCAACTCCCTCCCTAGGACAGTACTTC. Amino acid sequence: CASSSTPSLGQYF.

The chain links TRBV7-2 to TRBJ1-5, with D possibly TRBD1 on 6 matching bases. CDR1 is SGHTA and CDR2 is FQGNSA in the germline V gene. V gave up 4 bases and J gave up 0 bases, with 16 bases separating them. The length of the CDR3 is 17 residues. CDR3 bases: TGTGCCAGCAGCTGGGTGGGGGGGGCGTATAGCAATCAGCCCCAGCATTTT. Translated, it gives CASSWVGGAYSNQPQHF.

V and J are TRBV4-1 and TRBJ2-3, with 8 bases lining up with TRBD1. In germline, CDR1 is MGHRA, CDR2 YSYEKL. This CDR3 has 18 amino acids. The junction had 8 bases not matched to a gene; V was cut back by 0 bases and J by 0 bases. The CDR3 DNA reads TGCGCCAGCAGCCAAGATAAGTGGACAGGGCCTAGCACAGATACGCAGTATTTT. This gives the protein CASSQDKWTGPSTDTQYF.

The chain recombines TRBV10-3 with TRBJ2-6; D uncertain. CDR1 and CDR2 (germline): ENHRY, SYGVKD. Trimming shortened V by 10 bases and J by 1 base, and 11 bases separated the two germline ends. CDR3 length equals 14 residues. The CDR3 sequence is CASRGGSGANVLTF. CDR3 nucleotides: TGTGCCAGCCGAGGCGGTTCTGGGGCCAACGTCCTGACTTTC.

Of note for this clone: An end of the junction does not agree with germline; a read error may underlie this. The sample holds other DNA sequences that translate to the same CDR3. The chain is built from TRBV5-4 and TRBJ2-3; the D gene is possibly TRBD1 (7 bases). Germline CDR1 is SGHNT and CDR2 is YYREEE (reference sequence). This CDR3 is built from 14 residues. For the CDR3, the DNA is TGTGCCAGCAGCTGGAGGGACAGCACAGATACGCAATATTTT. It codes for CASSWRDSTDTQYF.

This rearrangement joins TRBV11-3 to TRBJ2-3, with D hard to call. The CDR3 contains 13 residues. Trimming shortened V by 3 bases and J by 2 bases, and 6 bases separated the two germline ends. The germline gives CDR1 SGHNT, CDR2 YENEEA. CDR3 sequence reads: CASSLRITDTQYF. The CDR3 bases are TGTGCCAGCAGCTTGAGGATCACAGATACGCAGTATTTT.

The chain uses TRBV20-1 and TRBJ2-7; D not certain. The CDR3 runs to 11 residues. V was pared by 3 bases and J by 3 bases, with 6 bases between. The germline V gene has CDR1 DFQATT and CDR2 SNEGSKA (reference sequence). The CDR3 sequence is CSASINYEQYF. DNA for the CDR3: TGCAGTGCTAGTATAAACTACGAGCAGTACTTC.

The chain couples TRBV7-9 to TRBJ1-4, with D possibly being TRBD1 (6 bases). The germline V and J ends were trimmed by 5 bases and 0 bases, with 13 bases remaining between them. CDR3 length: 16 amino acids. Germline-derived CDR1 and CDR2 are SEHNR and FQNEAQ (reference sequence). The DNA of the CDR3 is TGTGCCAGCAGCCATGACAGGCCAGCAACTAATGAAAAACTGTTTTTT. Translating it yields CASSHDRPATNEKLFF.

The rearrangement uses TRBV7-9 and TRBJ2-7; 9 positions match TRBD2. The CDR3 contains 17 residues. The germline V gene has CDR1 SEHNR and CDR2 FQNEAQ (reference sequence). V lost 6 bases to trimming and J lost 0 bases; unmatched junction nucleotides: 12. The CDR3 region is CASRPSGAGGPSYEQYF. The CDR3 DNA reads as TGTGCCAGCAGACCAAGTGGGGCGGGAGGGCCCTCCTACGAGCAGTACTTC.

V usage is TRBV30 and J usage is TRBJ1-3; 8 bases map to TRBD1. With 2 bases clipped from V and 9 bases from J, the junction kept 12 bases outside the gene matches. Germline V lookup: CDR1 GTSNPN, CDR2 SVGIG (reference sequence). The CDR3 length is 15 residues. The CDR3 DNA sequence: TGTGCCTGGAGTCTCCTGGACAGGGAGCGGGGCACCATATATTTT. It codes for CAWSLLDRERGTIYF.

The chain carries TRBV13 and TRBJ2-6, with 7 bases aligning to TRBD2. From germline, CDR1 is PRHDT and CDR2 FYEKMQ (reference sequence). With V trimmed by 7 bases and J by 1 base, 7 bases remained unmatched. The CDR3 covers 16 residues. CDR3 sequence: CASTGTIPSGANVLTF. CDR3 nucleotide sequence: TGTGCCAGCACCGGGACTATACCGTCTGGGGCCAACGTCCTGACTTTC.

This chain uses TRBV11-3 with TRBJ2-2; D might be TRBD2 (6 bases). This CDR3 spans 15 amino acids. Germline V gene sequence: CDR1 SGHNT, CDR2 YENEEA. V was clipped by 5 bases and J by 2 bases, with 12 bases between them. Written as DNA, the CDR3 is TGTGCCAGCAGCCGGGGGACGGTTAACACCGGGGAGCTGTTTTTT. This encodes CASSRGTVNTGELFF.

This chain joins TRBV27 and TRBJ2-7; TRBD1 aligns across 8 bases. Trimming at V came to 7 bases and at J to 4 bases, leaving 12 bases not matched to a gene. This CDR3 spans 15 amino acids. Germline-derived CDR1 and CDR2 are MNHEY and SMNVEV (reference sequence). This CDR3 is CASKISQGVQYEQYF. DNA for the CDR3: TGTGCCAGCAAAATCTCACAGGGGGTTCAGTACGAGCAGTACTTC.

The chain carries TRBV7-9 and TRBJ1-1; tentative D call: TRBD1 (5 bases). Trimming stripped 2 bases from V and 7 bases from J, with 17 bases between. The CDR3 is 15 residues long. Germline V lookup: CDR1 SEHNR, CDR2 FQNEAQ (reference sequence). The CDR3 bases are TGTGCCAGCAGCTTATACCTCGGGGGACCGAGTGAAGCTTTCTTT. Translation gives CASSLYLGGPSEAFF.

The chain couples TRBV6-6 to TRBJ2-7; 14 bases match TRBD2. With 8 bases clipped from V and 7 bases from J, the junction kept 10 bases outside the gene matches. Germline V gene lookup returns CDR1 MNHNY and CDR2 SVGAGI (reference sequence). The length of the CDR3 is 15 residues. In nucleotides, the CDR3 is TGTGCCAGCTTGGCGGGACTAGCGGGAGAGTATGAGCAGTACTTC. Protein product: CASLAGLAGEYEQYF.

The chain couples TRBV29-1 to TRBJ2-3, with a possible D match to TRBD2 (6 bases). The germline V gene encodes CDR1 SQVTM and CDR2 ANQGSEA. The CDR3 runs 12 residues. V dropped 4 bases and J dropped 8 bases, with 13 bases sitting between them. The CDR3 DNA sequence: TGCAGCGTTGCCCCCGACGGGGGTACGCAGTATTTT. It translates to CSVAPDGGTQYF.

The chain combines TRBV5-6 with TRBJ2-1; TRBD1 matches 7 bases. Germline V lookup: CDR1 SGHDT, CDR2 YYEEEE. V shed 4 bases, J shed 2 bases, and the junction held 6 bases outside the gene matches. The CDR3 extends over 15 amino acids. Here the CDR3 reads CASSLQGDPYNEQFF. CDR3 nucleotide sequence: TGTGCCAGCAGCCTCCAGGGGGACCCCTACAATGAGCAGTTCTTC.